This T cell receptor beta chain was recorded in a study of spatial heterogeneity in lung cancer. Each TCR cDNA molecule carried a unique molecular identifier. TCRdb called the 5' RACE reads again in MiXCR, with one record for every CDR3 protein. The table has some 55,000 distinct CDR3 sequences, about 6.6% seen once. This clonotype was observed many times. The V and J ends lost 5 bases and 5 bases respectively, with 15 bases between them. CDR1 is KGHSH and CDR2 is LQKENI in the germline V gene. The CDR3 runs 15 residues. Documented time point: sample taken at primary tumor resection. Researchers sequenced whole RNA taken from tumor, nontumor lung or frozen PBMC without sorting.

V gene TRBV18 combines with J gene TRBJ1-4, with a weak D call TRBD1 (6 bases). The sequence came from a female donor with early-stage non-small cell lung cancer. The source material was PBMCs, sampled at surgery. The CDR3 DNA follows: TGTGCCAGCTCAAGAGGGGACGGACAGAATGAAAAACTGTTTTTT. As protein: CASSRGDGQNEKLFF.